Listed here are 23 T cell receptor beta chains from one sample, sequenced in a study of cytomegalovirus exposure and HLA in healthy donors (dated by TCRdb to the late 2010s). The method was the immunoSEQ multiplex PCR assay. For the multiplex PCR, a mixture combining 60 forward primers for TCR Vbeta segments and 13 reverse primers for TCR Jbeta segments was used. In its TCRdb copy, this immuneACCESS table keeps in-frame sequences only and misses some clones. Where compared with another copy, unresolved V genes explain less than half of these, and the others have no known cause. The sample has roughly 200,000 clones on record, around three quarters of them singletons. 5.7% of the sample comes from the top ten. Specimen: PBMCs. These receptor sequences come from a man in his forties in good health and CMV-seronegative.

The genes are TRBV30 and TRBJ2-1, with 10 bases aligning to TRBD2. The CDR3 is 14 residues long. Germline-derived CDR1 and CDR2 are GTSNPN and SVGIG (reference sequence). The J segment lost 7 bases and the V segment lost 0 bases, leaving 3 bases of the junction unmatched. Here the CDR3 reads CAWSVLAGANEQFF. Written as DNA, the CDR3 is TGTGCCTGGAGTGTTCTAGCGGGGGCTAATGAGCAGTTCTTC.

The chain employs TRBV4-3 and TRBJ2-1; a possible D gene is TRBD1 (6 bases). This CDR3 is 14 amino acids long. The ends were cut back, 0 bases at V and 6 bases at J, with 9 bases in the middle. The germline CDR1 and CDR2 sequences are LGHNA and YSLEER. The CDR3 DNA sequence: TGCGCCAGCAGCCAAGATGCAGGGGTCAATGAGCAGTTCTTC. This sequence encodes CASSQDAGVNEQFF.

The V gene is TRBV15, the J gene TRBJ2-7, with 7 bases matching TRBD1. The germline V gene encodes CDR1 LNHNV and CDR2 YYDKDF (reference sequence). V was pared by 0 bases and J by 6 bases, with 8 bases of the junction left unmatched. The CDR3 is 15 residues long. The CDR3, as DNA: TGTGCCACCAGCAGAGATGGACGACAGGGTGGCGAGCAGTACTTC. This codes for CATSRDGRQGGEQYF.

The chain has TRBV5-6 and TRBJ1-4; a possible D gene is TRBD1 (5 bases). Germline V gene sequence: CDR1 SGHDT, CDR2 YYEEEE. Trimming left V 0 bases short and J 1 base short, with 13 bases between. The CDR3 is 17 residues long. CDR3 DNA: TGTGCCAGCAGCTTGGGGGGCAGGAGCAGAACTAATGAAAAACTGTTTTTT. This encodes CASSLGGRSRTNEKLFF. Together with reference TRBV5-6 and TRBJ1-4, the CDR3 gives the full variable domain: DAGVTQSPTHLIKTRGQQVTLRCSPKSGHDTVSWYQQALGQGPQFIFQYYEEEERQRGNFPDRFSGHQFPNYSSELNVNALLLGDSALYLCASSLGGRSRTNEKLFFGSGTQLSVL.

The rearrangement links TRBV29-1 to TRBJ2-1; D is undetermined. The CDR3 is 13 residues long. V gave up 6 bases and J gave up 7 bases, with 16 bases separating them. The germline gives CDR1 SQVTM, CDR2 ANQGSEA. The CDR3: CSVEPWVGNEQFF. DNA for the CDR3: TGCAGCGTCGAACCTTGGGTCGGGAATGAGCAGTTCTTC.

The CDR3 nucleotides are TGTGCCAGCAGCCTGAGGCCCGGGACAGTGTACCAAGAGACCCAGTACTTC. It encodes CASSLRPGTVYQETQYF. V usage is TRBV7-2 and J usage is TRBJ2-5; 7 bases are a match to TRBD1. Looked up from germline, CDR1 is SGHTA and CDR2 is FQGNSA. The J segment lost 0 bases and the V segment lost 5 bases, leaving 12 bases of the junction unmatched. The CDR3 consists of 17 residues.

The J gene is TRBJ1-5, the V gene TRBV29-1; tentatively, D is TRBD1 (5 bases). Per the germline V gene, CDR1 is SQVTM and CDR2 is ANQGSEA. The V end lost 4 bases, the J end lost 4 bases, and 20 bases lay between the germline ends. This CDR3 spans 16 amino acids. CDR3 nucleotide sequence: TGCAGCGTTGGATCCCGGACGGCAGGGACTAATCAGCCCCAGCATTTT. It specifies CSVGSRTAGTNQPQHF.

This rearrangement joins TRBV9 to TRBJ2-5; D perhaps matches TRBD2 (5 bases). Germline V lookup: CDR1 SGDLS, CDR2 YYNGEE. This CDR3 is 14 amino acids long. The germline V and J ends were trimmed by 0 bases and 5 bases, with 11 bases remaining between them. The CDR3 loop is CASSVASFGETQYF. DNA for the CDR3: TGTGCCAGCAGCGTAGCTAGCTTCGGGGAGACCCAGTACTTC.

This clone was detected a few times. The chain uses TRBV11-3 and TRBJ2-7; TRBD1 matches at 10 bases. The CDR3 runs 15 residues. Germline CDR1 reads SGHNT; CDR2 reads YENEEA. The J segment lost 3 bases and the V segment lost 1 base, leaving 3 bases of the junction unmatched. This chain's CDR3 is CASSLGGQGDYEQYF. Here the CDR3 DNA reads TGTGCCAGCAGCTTAGGAGGACAGGGGGACTACGAGCAGTACTTC.

The CDR3 DNA reads TGTGCCAGCAATCGGGAAGCAACTAATGAAAAACTGTTTTTT. This codes for CASNREATNEKLFF. The chain carries TRBV2 and TRBJ1-4, with D hard to call. CDR1 is SNHLY and CDR2 is FYNNEI in the germline V gene. The CDR3 contains 14 residues. V was shortened by 7 bases and J by 0 bases, with 9 bases between the two germline ends.

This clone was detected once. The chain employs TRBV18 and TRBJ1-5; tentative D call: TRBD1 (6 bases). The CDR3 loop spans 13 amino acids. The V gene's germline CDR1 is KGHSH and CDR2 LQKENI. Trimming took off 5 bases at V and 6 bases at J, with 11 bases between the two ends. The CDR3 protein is CASSSGDRQPQHF. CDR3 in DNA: TGTGCCAGCTCATCAGGGGATCGTCAGCCCCAGCATTTT.

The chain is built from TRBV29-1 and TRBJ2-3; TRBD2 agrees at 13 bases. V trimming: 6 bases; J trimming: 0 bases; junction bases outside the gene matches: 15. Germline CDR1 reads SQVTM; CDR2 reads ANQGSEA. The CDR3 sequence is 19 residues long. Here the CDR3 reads CSVGRTSGGAGTSTDTQYF. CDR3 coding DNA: TGCAGCGTAGGGCGGACTAGCGGGGGCGCGGGAACTAGCACAGATACGCAGTATTTT.

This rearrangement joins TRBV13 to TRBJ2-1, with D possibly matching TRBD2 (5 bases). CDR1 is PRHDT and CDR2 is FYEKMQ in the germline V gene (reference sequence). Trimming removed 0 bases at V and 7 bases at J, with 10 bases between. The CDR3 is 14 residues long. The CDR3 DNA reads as TGTGCCAGCAGCTTAGGTCGGTCGGGGAATGAGCAGTTCTTC. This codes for CASSLGRSGNEQFF.

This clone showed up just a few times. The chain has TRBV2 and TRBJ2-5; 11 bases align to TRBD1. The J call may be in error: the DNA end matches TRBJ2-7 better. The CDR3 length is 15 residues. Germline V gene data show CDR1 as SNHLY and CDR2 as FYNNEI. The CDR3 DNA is TGTGCCAGCAGTACCGGGACAGGGGGAACCTACGAGCAGTACTTC. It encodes CASSTGTGGTYEQYF.

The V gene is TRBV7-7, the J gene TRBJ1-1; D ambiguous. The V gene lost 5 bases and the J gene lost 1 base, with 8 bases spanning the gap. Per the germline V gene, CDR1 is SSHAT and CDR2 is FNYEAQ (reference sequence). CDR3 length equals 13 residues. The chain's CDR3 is CASSKDKNTEAFF. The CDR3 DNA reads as TGTGCCAGCAGCAAAGACAAGAACACTGAAGCTTTCTTT.

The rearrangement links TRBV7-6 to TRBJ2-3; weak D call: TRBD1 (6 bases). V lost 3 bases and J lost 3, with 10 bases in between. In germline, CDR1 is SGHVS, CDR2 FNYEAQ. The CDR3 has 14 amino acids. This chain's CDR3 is CASSLNRVTDTQYF. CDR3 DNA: TGTGCCAGCAGCTTGAACAGGGTTACAGATACGCAGTATTTT.

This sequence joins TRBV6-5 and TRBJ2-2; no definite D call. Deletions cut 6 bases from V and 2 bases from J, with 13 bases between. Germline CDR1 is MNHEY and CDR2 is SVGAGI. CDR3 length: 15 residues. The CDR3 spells CASSLSSVNTGELFF. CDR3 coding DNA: TGTGCCAGCAGCCTCTCCTCAGTCAACACCGGGGAGCTGTTTTTT.

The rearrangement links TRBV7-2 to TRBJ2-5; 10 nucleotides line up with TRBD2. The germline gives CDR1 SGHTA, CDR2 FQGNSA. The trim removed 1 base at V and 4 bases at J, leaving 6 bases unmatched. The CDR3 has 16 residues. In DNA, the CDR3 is TGTGCCAGCAGCTTAGATACAGCGGGAGGGTCAGAGACCCAGTACTTC. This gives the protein CASSLDTAGGSETQYF.

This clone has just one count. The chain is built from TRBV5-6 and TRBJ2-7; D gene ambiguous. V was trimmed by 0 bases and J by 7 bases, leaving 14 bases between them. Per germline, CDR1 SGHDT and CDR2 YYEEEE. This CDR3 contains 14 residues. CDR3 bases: TGTGCCAGCAGCTTGGACCAGTTCCTCCCGGAGCAGTACTTC. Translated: CASSLDQFLPEQYF.

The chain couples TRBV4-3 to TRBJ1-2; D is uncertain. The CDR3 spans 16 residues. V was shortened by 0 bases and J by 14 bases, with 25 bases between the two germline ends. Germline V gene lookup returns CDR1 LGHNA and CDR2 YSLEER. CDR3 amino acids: CASSQEEVSSTGSRTF. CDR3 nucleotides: TGCGCCAGCAGCCAAGAGGAAGTATCATCCACCGGCTCGAGGACCTTC.

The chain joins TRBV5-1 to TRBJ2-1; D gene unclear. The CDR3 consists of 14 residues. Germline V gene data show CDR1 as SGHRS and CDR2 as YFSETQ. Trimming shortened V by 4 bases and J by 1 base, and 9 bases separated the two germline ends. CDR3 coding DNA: TGCGCCAGCAGCGCGGAGTTATCCTACAATGAGCAGTTCTTC. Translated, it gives CASSAELSYNEQFF.

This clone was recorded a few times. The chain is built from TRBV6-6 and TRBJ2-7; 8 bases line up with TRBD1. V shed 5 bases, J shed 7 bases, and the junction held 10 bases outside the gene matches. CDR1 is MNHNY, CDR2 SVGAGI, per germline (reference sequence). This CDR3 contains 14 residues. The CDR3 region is CASSLPDRVGEQYF. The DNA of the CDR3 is TGTGCCAGCAGTCTCCCGGACAGGGTGGGGGAGCAGTACTTC.

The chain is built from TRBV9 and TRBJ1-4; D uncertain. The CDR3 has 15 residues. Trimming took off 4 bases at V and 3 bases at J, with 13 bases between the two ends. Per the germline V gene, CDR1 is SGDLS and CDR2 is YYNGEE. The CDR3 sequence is CASSPRRDSNEKLFF. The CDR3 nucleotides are TGTGCCAGCAGCCCCCGACGAGACTCTAATGAAAAACTGTTTTTT.